Listed below are T cell receptor beta chains from one sample, sequenced in a study of response to subunit inactivated influenza vaccine. TCRdb itself ran the RT-PCR reads through MiXCR, one entry per CDR3 protein. The sample has approximately 170,000 distinct CDR3 sequences; around 12% are singletons. This sample was also put to use in a study of T cells expressing NK-cell markers.

The specimen was CD8+ T cells sorted from PBMCs, collected roughly 12 days after vaccination. These receptors all come from a man over 45 who received an inactivated influenza vaccine. Each CDR3 is given with its conserved first and last residue.

V gene | CDR3 protein
TRBV7-8 | CASSGRGAREDEQYF
TRBV12-3/TRBV12-4 | CASSLGARVAAGELFF
TRBV29-1 | CSVEFGGGTEAFF
TRBV28 | CASSPWGLAARDSTDTQYF
TRBV6-5 | CASSSDSRKLFF
TRBV4-3 | CASSSQGRNSEQFF
TRBV28 | CASSLAGKFYEQYF
TRBV29-1 | CSVEGRSGSTYEQYF
TRBV5-4 | CASSLFLGDEQYF
TRBV11-2 | CASSLDNATYTDTQYF
TRBV12-3/TRBV12-4 | CASSWLTGDFGGELFF
TRBV4-2 | CASSQNQINTGELFF
TRBV12-3/TRBV12-4 | CASTLGQARGEYEQYF
TRBV20-1 | CSALLASPNYEQYF
TRBV27 | CASSLGDVGDRGVSEQFF
TRBV2 | CASSAGQGFLEQYF
TRBV6-5 | CASSYSSKGSEQYF
TRBV28 | CASSLWGKGNQPQHF
TRBV5-1 | CASSRNPAPVEKGYGYTF
TRBV5-6 | CASSLAITGELFF
TRBV28 | CASSYTGGDEQYF
TRBV19 | CASSVPGNQPQHF
TRBV19 | CASSTWTGPRSGANVLTF
TRBV6-2/TRBV6-3 | CASSYRLGSVYYNEQFF
TRBV3-1 | CASSQYYTLPGELFF
TRBV2 | CASPTGPSPYEQYF
TRBV5-6 | CASSLNFAGELFF
TRBV20-1 | CSARDTTGTKNYNEQFF
TRBV7-6 | CASSLSAPRNEQFF
TRBV5-6 | CASSLASVTYEQYF
TRBV13 | CASSPPGLGRGHGTQYF
TRBV7-6 | CASSLFTGIYNEQFF
TRBV6-1 | CASRDNLNTEAFF
TRBV7-9 | CASSLALAASETQYF
TRBV7-9 | CASSRSGTGELFF
TRBV7-6 | CASSPNPGLPSTREQFF
TRBV12-3/TRBV12-4 | CASTLNRPNNEQFF
TRBV11-2 | CASSLEPLAGLETQYF
TRBV29-1 | CSVERTGTDTQYF
TRBV28 | CASSYLSGTLINEQFF
TRBV12-3/TRBV12-4 | CASSMDNPNYGYTF
TRBV7-9 | CASSYSGNEQFF
TRBV9 | CASSVEARTYEQYF
TRBV4-1 | CASSQEDRWGNTIYF
TRBV11-2 | CASSLGTHYEQYF
TRBV27 | CASRSFRLAGGPPPSYNEQFF
TRBV11-2 | CASSLEYSSIETQYF
TRBV5-1 | CASTSVASRWDEQYF